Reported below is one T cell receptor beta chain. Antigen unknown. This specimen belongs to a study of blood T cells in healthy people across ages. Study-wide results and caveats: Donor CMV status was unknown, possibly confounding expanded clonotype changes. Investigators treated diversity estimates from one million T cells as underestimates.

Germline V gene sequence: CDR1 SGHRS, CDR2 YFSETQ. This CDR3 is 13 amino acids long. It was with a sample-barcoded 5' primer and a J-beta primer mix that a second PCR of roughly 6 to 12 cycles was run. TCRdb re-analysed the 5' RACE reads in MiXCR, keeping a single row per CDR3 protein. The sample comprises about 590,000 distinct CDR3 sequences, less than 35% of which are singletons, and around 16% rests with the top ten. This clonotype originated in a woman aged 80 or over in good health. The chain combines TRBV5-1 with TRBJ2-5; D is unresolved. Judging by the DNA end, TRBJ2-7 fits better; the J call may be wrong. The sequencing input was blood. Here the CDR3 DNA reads TGCGCCAGCAGCCGCGGACGTGGGGACGAGCAGTACTTC. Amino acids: CASSRGRGDEQYF.